This entry concerns a single TCR beta chain. Germline CDR1 PRHDT, CDR2 FYEKMQ (reference sequence). Trimming at V came to 4 bases and at J to 4 bases, leaving 7 bases not matched to a gene. This CDR3 has 16 amino acids. This sample was included in a study of shared clonotypes between healthy human individuals. CD45RO-negative cells were positively selected for CCR7, leaving out terminally differentiated effector memory CD45RA+ cells. Only in-frame clones appear in the TCRdb table, and some are missing; sequencing was by immunoSEQ multiplex PCR. This table holds more than 2 million clones, roughly 95% found once.

The chain combines TRBV13 with TRBJ2-3; 11 positions agree with TRBD1. Input material: naive CD8+ T cells sorted from blood. The TCR comes from a man between 18 and 29 years old in good health. The CDR3 protein is CASSWGDRGFADTQYF. In DNA, the CDR3 is TGTGCCAGCAGCTGGGGGGACAGGGGGTTCGCAGATACGCAGTATTTT.